This entry describes one T cell receptor beta chain. The antigen is unknown. From RNA, the CDR3 regions of TCR beta chains were amplified and sequenced. The library came from an HTBI-primed first-round RT-PCR and a second-round multiplex PCR. TCRdb re-analysed the multiplex PCR reads in MiXCR, keeping a single row per CDR3 protein. This sample has 40,000 to 45,000 distinct CDR3 sequences, with over 40% found just once. The data derive from a study of Graves' ophthalmopathy and Graves' hyperthyroidism. Turning to the study itself: Prior to any treatment, peripheral blood was collected at the time of initial diagnosis. Study-level findings and limits: The majority of expanded thyroid clonotypes above 0.001 frequency also occurred in blood.

The length of the CDR3 is 14 residues. Per germline, CDR1 SGHVS and CDR2 FNYEAQ. V lost 5 bases to trimming and J lost 1 base, with 11 bases between them. Moderate-to-severe activity, CAS ≥3, NOSPECS ≥4 and duration under 3 months were recorded for donors with ophthalmopathy. The sample was peripheral blood. The clonotype was recovered from an adult man with Graves' ophthalmopathy. This chain links TRBV7-6 with TRBJ1-1; TRBD1 is a possible D gene (6 bases). CDR3 in amino acids: CASSGGGANTEAFF. The CDR3 DNA sequence: TGTGCCAGCAGCGGGGGGGGGGCGAACACTGAAGCTTTCTTT. The full variable domain, completed using reference TRBV7-6 and TRBJ1-1, is GAGVSQSPRYKVTKRGQDVALRCDPISGHVSLYWYRQALGQGPEFLTYFNYEAQQDKSGLPNDRFSAERPEGSISTLTIQRTEQRDSAMYRCASSGGGANTEAFFGQGTRLTVV.